Presented here are 26 T cell receptor beta chains from one specimen sequenced in a study of blood T cell repertoires in COVID-19. Only in-frame clones appear in the TCRdb table, and some are missing; sequencing was by immunoSEQ multiplex PCR. This sample has some 160,000 clones, with around 86% found just once. The sequenced sample consisted of peripheral blood. The source is a woman aged 80 or older with COVID-19, enrolled during active disease.

The chain combines TRBV7-2 with TRBJ2-7, with D possibly TRBD1 on 5 matching bases. CDR1 and CDR2 (germline): SGHTA, FQGNSA. V lost 3 bases to trimming and J lost 4 bases, with 13 bases between them. This CDR3 is 14 amino acids long. As DNA, the CDR3 is TGTGCCAGCAGCTTCGACAGAACTGGGTACGAGCAGTACTTC. Amino acids: CASSFDRTGYEQYF.

The V and J genes are TRBV14 and TRBJ1-1, with D possibly TRBD1 on 6 matching bases. The V gene's germline CDR1 is SGHDN and CDR2 FVKESK. The CDR3 is 15 residues long. Trimming pared 6 bases from V and 6 bases from J, leaving 20 bases between. The CDR3 region is CASSSRGGMWAEAFF. For the CDR3, the DNA is TGTGCCAGCAGTTCGAGGGGGGGTATGTGGGCTGAAGCTTTCTTT.

The chain couples TRBV7-9 to TRBJ2-7; TRBD2 aligns across 13 bases. Germline V gene lookup returns CDR1 SEHNR and CDR2 FQNEAQ (reference sequence). V dropped 5 bases and J dropped 7; count of bases not matched to a gene: 8. CDR3 length: 15 residues. CDR3: CASSRGTSGIGEQYF. The CDR3 nucleotides read TGTGCCAGCAGCCGCGGGACTAGCGGGATTGGGGAGCAGTACTTC.

The rearrangement uses TRBV25-1 and TRBJ2-2; 8 bases match TRBD1. The germline V gene has CDR1 MGHDK and CDR2 SYGVNS. Trimming cost V 3 bases and J 6 bases; bases outside gene matches: 3. The CDR3 is 14 amino acids. The CDR3 sequence is CASSDLTGAGELFF. The CDR3 nucleotides are TGTGCCAGCAGTGACCTGACAGGGGCCGGGGAGCTGTTTTTT. Using reference TRBV25-1 and TRBJ2-2 for the parts outside the CDR3, the full variable domain is EADIYQTPRYLVIGTGKKITLECSQTMGHDKMYWYQQDPGMELHLIHYSYGVNSTEKGDLSSESTVSRIRTEHFPLTLESARPSHTSQYLCASSDLTGAGELFFGEGSRLTVL.

This chain connects TRBV19 to TRBJ2-3; the D gene is possibly TRBD2 (7 bases). The CDR3 covers 16 residues. V was clipped by 6 bases and J by 2 bases, with 18 bases between them. Germline CDR1 is LNHDA and CDR2 is SQIVND (reference sequence). CDR3 bases: TGTGCCAGTAGACGGAGGGGAGGGGGAAACACAGATACGCAGTATTTT. This encodes CASRRRGGGNTDTQYF.

The chain recombines TRBV7-9 with TRBJ2-7; TRBD1 agrees at 7 bases. The germline CDR1 and CDR2 sequences are SEHNR and FQNEAQ (reference sequence). The J segment lost 6 bases and the V segment lost 4 bases, leaving 12 bases of the junction unmatched. The CDR3 runs 15 residues. The CDR3 DNA reads as TGTGCCAGCAGCTCCCCGGGACAGATAAGCGGCGAGCAGTACTTC. It translates to CASSSPGQISGEQYF.

The genes are TRBV12-3 or TRBV12-4 and TRBJ1-5; 7 bases fit TRBD1. The CDR3 spans 13 residues. The junction had 2 bases not matched to a gene; V was cut back by 9 bases and J by 0 bases. The CDR3 here is CASQGDSNQPQHF. CDR3 bases: TGTGCCAGTCAGGGGGATAGCAATCAGCCCCAGCATTTT.

The rearrangement links TRBV2 to TRBJ1-2; the D is unclear. The germline gives CDR1 SNHLY, CDR2 FYNNEI. V was cut by 4 bases and J by 4 bases, with 10 bases left in between. The CDR3 consists of 13 residues. The CDR3 loop is CASSVQGGYGYTF. In DNA form, the CDR3 reads TGTGCCAGCAGTGTACAAGGAGGCTATGGCTACACCTTC.

The chain links TRBV19 to TRBJ2-1; D remains ambiguous. Trimming removed 6 bases from V and 10 bases from J, with 10 bases in between. Germline V gives CDR1 LNHDA, CDR2 SQIVND (reference sequence). The CDR3 extends over 11 amino acids. Written as DNA, the CDR3 is TGTGCCAGTAGCTCCGGAGTGGAGCAGTTCTTC. It is translated as CASSSGVEQFF.

The chain joins TRBV13 to TRBJ1-1; no clear D. Trimming left V 5 bases short and J 4 bases short, with 11 bases between. Per germline, CDR1 PRHDT and CDR2 FYEKMQ (reference sequence). The CDR3 is 13 residues long. CDR3 sequence: CASSPNRGTEAFF. The DNA for the CDR3 is TGTGCCAGCAGCCCCAATCGCGGCACTGAAGCTTTCTTT.

J is TRBJ1-1 and V is TRBV14; unclear D gene. The germline gives CDR1 SGHDN, CDR2 FVKESK. Trimming took off 6 bases at V and 4 bases at J, with 9 bases between the two ends. CDR3 size: 12 residues. The CDR3 DNA is TGTGCCAGCAGTCGGAGGGCCACTGAAGCTTTCTTT. It yields the protein CASSRRATEAFF. Filled out from reference TRBV14 and TRBJ1-1, the complete variable domain reads EAGVTQFPSHSVIEKGQTVTLRCDPISGHDNLYWYRRVMGKEIKFLLHFVKESKQDESGMPNNRFLAERTGGTYSTLKVQPAELEDSGVYFCASSRRATEAFFGQGTRLTVV.

V gene TRBV21-1 combines with J gene TRBJ1-1. TRBV21-1 is marked as a pseudogene. There are 13 residues in the CDR3. CDR3 in DNA: TGTGCCAGCAGCAAATCGTCAATAGCTGAAGCTTTCTTT. It translates to CASSKSSIAEAFF.

This clone has only one observation. V and J are TRBV10-3 and TRBJ1-1; 7 bases are shared with TRBD1. Germline lookup yields CDR1 ENHRY and CDR2 SYGVKD. Trimming took 4 bases from V and 0 from J; bases not matched to a gene: 5. The CDR3 has 15 residues. DNA of the CDR3: TGTGCCATCAGTGGGAGACAGGGTCTGAACACTGAAGCTTTCTTT. Protein product: CAISGRQGLNTEAFF.

This chain links TRBV28 with TRBJ1-6, with a tentative D call TRBD1 (6 bases). CDR1 and CDR2 (germline): MDHEN, SYDVKM. V was trimmed by 5 bases and J by 2 bases, leaving 16 bases between them. This CDR3 spans 17 amino acids. In DNA, the CDR3 is TGTGCCAGCAGTATACCACAGGGTATCACCTATAATTCACCCCTCCACTTT. Translating it yields CASSIPQGITYNSPLHF. The whole variable domain, remainder taken from reference TRBV28 and TRBJ1-6, is DVKVTQSSRYLVKRTGEKVFLECVQDMDHENMFWYRQDPGLGLRLIYFSYDVKMKEKGDIPEGYSVSREKKERFSLILESASTNQTSMYLCASSIPQGITYNSPLHFGNGTRLTVT.

The genes are TRBV5-8 and TRBJ2-6; no clear D. The CDR3 consists of 13 residues. V lost 5 bases and J lost 4, with 7 bases in between. Germline-derived CDR1 and CDR2 are SGHTS and YDEGEE. CDR3 sequence (DNA): TGTGCCAGCAGGAGGAGCGGGGCCAACGTCCTGACTTTC. Protein: CASRRSGANVLTF.

V usage is TRBV14 and J usage is TRBJ2-7; TRBD1 matches 9 bases. The CDR3 has 12 residues. CDR1 SGHDN and CDR2 FVKESK come from the germline V gene. J lost 8 bases, V lost 4 bases, and 3 bases had no gene match. CDR3 protein: CASSRTGEQQYF. The CDR3 DNA reads as TGTGCCAGCAGCCGGACAGGGGAGCAGCAGTACTTC. The variable domain in full, completed from reference TRBV14 and TRBJ2-7, reads EAGVTQFPSHSVIEKGQTVTLRCDPISGHDNLYWYRRVMGKEIKFLLHFVKESKQDESGMPNNRFLAERTGGTYSTLKVQPAELEDSGVYFCASSRTGEQQYFGPGTRLTVT.

The sample holds one count of this clone. The rearrangement links TRBV7-2 to TRBJ1-1; tentative D call: TRBD1 (6 bases). V was shortened by 5 bases and J by 1 base, with 11 bases between the two germline ends. The CDR3 runs to 14 residues. Germline V gene lookup returns CDR1 SGHTA and CDR2 FQGNSA. As DNA, the CDR3 is TGTGCCAGCAGCCCGGGGACACCGAACACTGAAGCTTTCTTT. Translated, it gives CASSPGTPNTEAFF.

This clone showed up just once. This chain connects TRBV18 to TRBJ1-1, with 7 bases lining up with TRBD1. The CDR3 runs to 15 residues. Trimming cost V 3 bases and J 2 bases; bases outside gene matches: 6. Germline V CDR1 and CDR2: KGHSH, LQKENI. CDR3 protein: CASSPRGGYNTEAFF. The CDR3 DNA is TGTGCCAGCTCACCCAGAGGGGGCTATAACACTGAAGCTTTCTTT.

V gene TRBV7-8 combines with J gene TRBJ1-6, with 8 bases lining up with TRBD1. CDR1 and CDR2 from the germline V gene are SGHVS and FQNEAQ. This CDR3 has 15 amino acids. Losses at the gene ends were 4 bases for V and 7 bases for J; bases not matched to a gene: 6. CDR3 sequence: CASSSSRDRNSPLHF. For the CDR3, the DNA is TGTGCCAGCAGCTCAAGTAGGGACAGGAATTCACCCCTCCACTTT.

The chain is built from TRBV29-1 and TRBJ2-5, with 8 bases matching TRBD1. Germline V gives CDR1 SQVTM, CDR2 ANQGSEA. The CDR3 is made up of 15 amino acids. V was clipped by 5 bases and J by 5 bases; unmatched bases: 13. The DNA of the CDR3 is TGCAGCGTTTCCCCCGGACAGGGCAGGTGGGAGACCCAGTACTTC. Translated: CSVSPGQGRWETQYF.

The chain carries TRBV18 and TRBJ2-7; TRBD1 matches 9 bases. V lost 0 bases to trimming and J lost 0 bases; unmatched junction nucleotides: 3. Germline assignment: CDR1 KGHSH and CDR2 LQKENI. There are 16 residues in the CDR3. The CDR3 bases are TGTGCCAGCTCACCACCGGGACAGGGCCGCTCCTACGAGCAGTACTTC. Amino acid sequence: CASSPPGQGRSYEQYF.

This clone came up once. J is TRBJ1-4 and V is TRBV5-4, with 7 nucleotides matching TRBD1. In germline, CDR1 is SGHNT, CDR2 YYREEE (reference sequence). The CDR3 has 15 amino acids. The V segment lost 4 bases and the J segment 4 bases; nucleotides outside the gene matches: 7. This CDR3 is CASSSRGAGNEKLFF. CDR3 nucleotide sequence: TGTGCCAGCAGCAGCAGGGGGGCGGGTAATGAAAAACTGTTTTTT.

This chain uses TRBV9 with TRBJ2-2; 9 bases are a match to TRBD1. CDR3 length: 15 residues. V shed 3 bases, J shed 4 bases, and the junction held 4 bases outside the gene matches. Germline CDR1 SGDLS, CDR2 YYNGEE. The CDR3 protein is CASSGGTGSTGELFF. CDR3 coding DNA: TGTGCCAGCAGCGGAGGGACAGGGTCCACCGGGGAGCTGTTTTTT.

This clone was detected only once. The chain carries TRBV7-2 and TRBJ1-6; a weak D match, TRBD1 (6 bases). Germline CDR1 SGHTA, CDR2 FQGNSA. The CDR3 is made up of 14 amino acids. V gave up 3 bases and J gave up 11 bases, with 14 bases separating them. CDR3 nucleotides: TGTGCCAGCAGCTTTAAAGAACAGGGAACACCCCTCCACTTT. Translated: CASSFKEQGTPLHF.

The rearrangement joins TRBV5-1 to TRBJ1-1; 10 nucleotides agree with TRBD1. The CDR3 totals 16 residues. Unmatched junction bases numbered 14, after V lost 4 bases and J lost 8 bases. CDR1 and CDR2 (germline): SGHRS, YFSETQ. The CDR3 DNA reads TGCGCCAGCAGCCAGGCCCTGGGACAGGGGCACTTGGAAGCTTTCTTT. The encoded protein is CASSQALGQGHLEAFF.

This clone came up once. The chain has TRBV28 and TRBJ1-2, with 8 bases fitting TRBD1. Trimming removed 5 bases from V and 5 bases from J; junction bases left unmatched: 4. In germline, CDR1 is MDHEN, CDR2 SYDVKM. CDR3 length: 13 residues. The DNA of the CDR3 is TGTGCCAGCAGTGCAGGACAGGGTTATGGCTACACCTTC. Its translation: CASSAGQGYGYTF.